This T cell receptor beta chain was found in a study of blood T cell repertoires in COVID-19 (dated by TCRdb to the early 2020s). With regard to the full study: The collaborator samples originated in the United States, Italy and Spain and spanned the acute and convalescent phases of COVID-19. Samples were obtained from the ongoing ImmuneRACE study (first 160 participants) and from 1,254 subjects provided by 6 global collaborators. The material from the prospective study consisted of cDNA or gDNA derived from T cells, B-cell-depleted T cells, or PBMCs. Subjects who had been exposed to COVID-19, were actively infected with it, or had recovered from it provided the deeply sampled blood TCRbeta repertoires that made up the dataset. The sample metadata nearly always contained a de-identified subject ID, COVID-19 status, age in years and sex. Where available, HLA class I and class II types were obtained from metadata supplied by the sample provider rather than from assay-based typing. The repertoires were released in a freely available public database meant as a resource for research on the immune response to SARS-CoV-2. Broader findings and caveats from the paper: The quantity of clinical and demographic metadata differed by source and by participant and was supplied without curation.

Looking up the germline V gene (reference sequence) yields CDR1 LNHDA and CDR2 SQIVND. From the cysteine through the phenylalanine, the CDR3 covers 15 amino acids. Of the read, only the CDR3 DNA is kept; its 45 bases are in frame from base 1. V lost 4 bases and J lost 3 bases; the stretch between them is 13 bases long. About this clone: Its binding antigen is unknown. There are no base qualities to consult, and no much larger clone falls within one base.

The collaborating institutions used their own protocols to collect whole blood in K2EDTA tubes. For TCRbeta analysis, collaborators shipped samples in one of three forms: frozen whole blood, isolated PBMCs, or DNA extracted from either of those sample types. TCRbeta CDR3 regions were amplified from genomic DNA using the immunoSEQ Assay, a bias-controlled multiplex PCR. Per the source publication's procedure: The number of nucleated cells in each sample was estimated by amplification of reference gene primers within the assay. To quantify the absolute abundance of each unique TCRbeta CDR3 rearrangement, sequence reads were collapsed and filtered. For each sample, productive Simpson clonality was calculated as the square root of Simpson's diversity index across productive rearrangements. Not all clones reach the TCRdb copy of this immuneACCESS table, which keeps in-frame sequences only. Checked studies attribute under half of the gap to unresolved V genes and leave the rest unexplained. The DNA was the basis for D and trimming; V, J and clone size are from that table. The sample table contains 200,000 to 250,000 clones; only one count was recorded for around 82% of them. The ten largest clones represent less than 4% of the sample.

The chain links TRBV19 with TRBJ1-5, with the D gene uncertain. The sequence was collected from a woman of 80 years or more with acute or convalescent COVID-19. Sequencing was done on a sample of peripheral blood. The nucleotide sequence is TGTGCCAGTAGTACGTCCTCGAGGAACAATCAGCCCCAGCATTTT. Translated, it gives CASSTSSRNNQPQHF.